Detailed here is one T cell receptor (beta chain). Its antigen remains unknown. The read terminates 3 residues before the CDR3 end, so the remaining end is supplied by the germline J gene. The data were taken from a study of T cells in women clearing cervical HPV infection. Study details: HLA type could not be excluded as a confounder. The study, taken as a whole, reports: TRBV6-7 relative abundance averaged roughly 0.1% in cases and 0.16% in controls.

Only in-frame clones appear in the TCRdb table, and some are missing; sequencing was by immunoSEQ multiplex PCR. This sample contains more than 40,000 clones. All donors had a single incident cervical HPV16 infection, not prevalent. The germline CDR1 and CDR2 sequences are MDHEN and SYDVKM. J gave up 4 bases and V 2 bases, and 6 bases lay outside the gene matches. This CDR3 comprises 15 residues. This clonotype was sampled from a woman aged 18-70 years with a cervical HPV16 infection that either progressed to CIN3+ or cleared (not recorded which). The sequenced material came from blood buffy coat. The rearrangement uses TRBV28 and TRBJ2-3, with 7 bases lining up with TRBD1. CDR3 DNA (partial): TGTGCCAGCAGTTTAGGGCAGGGGGTTGCAGATACG. Its protein is CASSLGQGVADT. In full, the CDR3 is CASSLGQGVADTQYF. Full variable domain (remainder filled in from reference TRBV28 and TRBJ2-3): DVKVTQSSRYLVKRTGEKVFLECVQDMDHENMFWYRQDPGLGLRLIYFSYDVKMKEKGDIPEGYSVSREKKERFSLILESASTNQTSMYLCASSLGQGVADTQYFGPGTRLTVL.